The rows below give T cell receptor beta chains drawn from one sample of a study of blood T cell repertoires in COVID-19. The protocol was immunoSEQ multiplex PCR, while the TCRdb copy is restricted to in-frame clones and leaves out a portion. This repertoire shows approximately 210,000 clones, roughly 80% found once; its top ten account for 20%. Source material: peripheral blood. All receptors come from a young man with active or convalescent COVID-19. Each CDR3 is given with its conserved first and last residue. The order of the fields is V gene, clone size, D gene, J gene, CDR3 DNA, CDR3 protein. D genes are given only for firm matches. Not all rows give a size; the values are once, few, many and, for expanded clones, a class.

TRBV30	few	.	TRBJ1-5	TGTGCCTGGAGTTCGGGGGGAACTCAGCCCCAGCATTTT	CAWSSGGTQPQHF
TRBV7-8	.	.	TRBJ1-5	TGTGCCAGCAGGCCCGGGAGCAATAGCAATCAGCCCCAGCATTTT	CASRPGSNSNQPQHF
TRBV6-5	.	TRBD2	TRBJ2-5	TGTGCCAGCAGTTTGTCGGGGACTAGCGGCCAAGAGACCCAGTACTTC	CASSLSGTSGQETQYF
TRBV5-1	.	.	TRBJ2-2	TGCGCCAGCAGCCCCGGAGTCACCGGGGAGCTGTTTTTT	CASSPGVTGELFF
TRBV6-5	.	TRBD2	TRBJ2-5	TGTGCCAGCAGCATTAGCGGGGCTAAGGAGACCCAGTACTTC	CASSISGAKETQYF
TRBV30	.	.	TRBJ2-6	TGTGCCTGGAGTGTAGGGGGCTCTGGGGCCAACGTCCTGACTTTC	CAWSVGGSGANVLTF
TRBV18	.	TRBD1	TRBJ1-5	TGTGCCAGCTCGCGTTACCGGGACAGAGATAGCAATCAGCCCCAGCATTTT	CASSRYRDRDSNQPQHF
TRBV7-6	once	.	TRBJ1-6	TGTGCCAGCAGCTTAGAAGGGACATCGGGAAAGAATTCACCCCTCCACTTT	CASSLEGTSGKNSPLHF
TRBV28	.	.	TRBJ1-4	TGTGCCAGCAGTTTCGCTAATGAAAAACTGTTTTTT	CASSFANEKLFF
TRBV2	.	.	TRBJ2-1	TGTGCCAGCAGTGAAGGTCGGGGGGAGCAGTTCTTC	CASSEGRGEQFF
TRBV6-4	.	TRBD1	TRBJ2-1	TGTGCCAGCAGTTCCGGGACAGGGGGCAAGAATGAGCAGTTCTTC	CASSSGTGGKNEQFF
TRBV12-3/TRBV12-4	.	.	TRBJ2-3	TGTGCCAGCAGTTTCCGGGATACGCAGTATTTT	CASSFRDTQYF
TRBV5-5	.	.	TRBJ2-2	TGTGCCAGCAGCGGTACAGATTATGCCGGGGAGCTGTTTTTT	CASSGTDYAGELFF
TRBV19	few	.	TRBJ1-6	TGTGCCAGTAGTAGGGCAGCAGGGGACTCCTATAATTCACCCCTCCACTTT	CASSRAAGDSYNSPLHF
TRBV4-3	.	.	TRBJ2-7	TGCGCCAGCAGCCAAGCTTCCACAGTCGGCTACGAGCAGTACTTC	CASSQASTVGYEQYF
TRBV20-1	.	.	TRBJ1-6	TGCAGTGCCCGTTCACCCCTCCACTTT	CSARSPLHF
TRBV29-1	.	.	TRBJ1-2	TGCAGCGTTGAATCCGGCAGGGCCTCTGGTGGCTACACCTTC	CSVESGRASGGYTF
TRBV27	.	TRBD2	TRBJ2-1	TGTGCCAGCAGTTTGCTAGCGGGGGGTCTTAGCTCCTACAATGAGCAGTTCTTC	CASSLLAGGLSSYNEQFF
TRBV19	.	TRBD2	TRBJ2-7	TGTGCCAGTAGTGGGGCTAGCGGGAGGGCCGACGAGCAGTACTTC	CASSGASGRADEQYF
TRBV18	.	.	TRBJ1-1	TGTGCCAGCTCACCAGGAGCCGTTTTTGAAGCTTTCTTT	CASSPGAVFEAFF
TRBV9	.	.	TRBJ1-3	TGTGCCAGCAGCGTAGGGGGAGACTCTGGAAACACCATATATTTT	CASSVGGDSGNTIYF
TRBV5-1	.	TRBD1	TRBJ2-1	TGCGCCAGCAGCTTGGGACAGGGTGACCACAATGAGCAGTTCTTC	CASSLGQGDHNEQFF
TRBV4-3	few	.	TRBJ2-1	TGCGCCACCAGCAGCGACAATGAGCAGTTCTTC	CATSSDNEQFF
TRBV28	.	.	TRBJ1-2	TGTGCCAGCAGCCTCTACTATGGCTACACCTTC	CASSLYYGYTF
TRBV11-2	.	TRBD2	TRBJ2-1	TGTGCCAGCAGCTTACAGGGAGGGCCTAGCGGGGGGAATGAGCAGTTCTTC	CASSLQGGPSGGNEQFF
TRBV28	.	.	TRBJ1-2	TGTGCCAGCAGTTCCTTGGGGGGTAACTATGGCTACACCTTC	CASSSLGGNYGYTF
TRBV16	.	.	TRBJ2-1	TGTGCCAGCAGCCAAGGGTCCAGGTACAATGAGCAGTTCTTC	CASSQGSRYNEQFF
TRBV4-3	.	.	TRBJ2-7	TGCGCCAGCAGCCAAGTTGGGTCTAGCTTCGACGAGCAGTACTTC	CASSQVGSSFDEQYF
TRBV3-1/TRBV3-2	few	.	TRBJ1-4	TGTGCCAGCAGCCGTCGTGCGGGTACTAATGAAAAACTGTTTTTT	CASSRRAGTNEKLFF
TRBV19	.	.	TRBJ1-5	TGTGCCAGTAGGGCGGAATTTTATAGCAATCAGCCCCAGCATTTT	CASRAEFYSNQPQHF
TRBV5-1	.	.	TRBJ1-5	TGCGCCAGCAGCTTGGAGGGAGGGCCTTATAGCAATCAGCCCCAGCATTTT	CASSLEGGPYSNQPQHF
TRBV7-8	.	TRBD1	TRBJ1-5	TGTGCCAGCAGCCCTGGAGGGGACAGGGGTGGCAATCAGCCCCAGCATTTT	CASSPGGDRGGNQPQHF